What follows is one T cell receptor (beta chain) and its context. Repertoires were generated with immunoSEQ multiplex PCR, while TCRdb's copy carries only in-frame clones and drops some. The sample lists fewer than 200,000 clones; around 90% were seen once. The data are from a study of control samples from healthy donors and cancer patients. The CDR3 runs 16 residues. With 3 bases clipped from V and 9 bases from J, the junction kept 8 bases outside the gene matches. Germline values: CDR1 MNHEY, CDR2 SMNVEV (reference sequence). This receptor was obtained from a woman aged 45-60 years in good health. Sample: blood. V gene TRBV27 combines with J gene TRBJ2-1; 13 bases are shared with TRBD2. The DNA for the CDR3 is TGTGCCAGCAGTTTCTCCGGGACTAGCGGGATTAGTGAGCAGTTCTTC. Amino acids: CASSFSGTSGISEQFF.